This T cell receptor (beta chain) was retrieved from a study of blood T cell repertoires in COVID-19. For the study at large: Samples representing acute and convalescent COVID-19 were sourced from the United States, Italy and Spain.

Original handling: Amplifying reference gene primers gave estimates of nucleated cell counts. Repertoires were generated with immunoSEQ multiplex PCR, while TCRdb's copy carries only in-frame clones and drops some. V, J and clone size were drawn from that table, and D and trimming were deduced from the DNA. The sample carries a few hundred thousand clones, under 90% recorded once. V lost 5 bases to trimming and J lost 5 bases; unmatched junction nucleotides: 11. This CDR3 is built from 16 residues. Germline-derived CDR1 and CDR2 are SGHTA and FQGNSA. Individuals aged about 18 to 100 years were recruited from fewer than 25 US areas. Participants were placed into cohorts based on the clinical history they reported. This clone was seen once.

The sequenced material came from PBMCs or T cells enriched from blood (not recorded which). The V call is TRBV7-2, the J call TRBJ2-3; 9 bases map to TRBD1. This TCR was recovered from a woman between 45 and 65 years old who had been exposed to COVID-19. This chain's CDR3 is CASSAWDRVSGDTQYF. In DNA, the CDR3 is TGTGCCAGCAGCGCCTGGGACAGGGTGTCCGGAGATACGCAGTATTTT.